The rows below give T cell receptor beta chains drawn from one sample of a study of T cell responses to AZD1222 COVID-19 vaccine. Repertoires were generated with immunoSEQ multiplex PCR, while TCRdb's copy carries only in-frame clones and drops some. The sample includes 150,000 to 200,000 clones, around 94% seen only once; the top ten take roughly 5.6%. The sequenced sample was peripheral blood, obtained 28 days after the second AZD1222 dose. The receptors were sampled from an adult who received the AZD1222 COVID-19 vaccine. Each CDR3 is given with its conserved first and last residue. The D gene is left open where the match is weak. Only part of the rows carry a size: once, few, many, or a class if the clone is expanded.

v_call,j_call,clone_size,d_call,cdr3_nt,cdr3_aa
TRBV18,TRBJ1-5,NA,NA,TGTGCCAGCTCACCCACGGGCAATCAGCCCCAGCATTTT,CASSPTGNQPQHF
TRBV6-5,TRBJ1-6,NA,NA,TGTGCCAGCAGTTACTCGGGCAGGGCTTTCTCACCCCTCCACTTT,CASSYSGRAFSPLHF
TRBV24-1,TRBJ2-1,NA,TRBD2,TGTGCCACCAACTCGGGACTAGCGGGGTCAAATGAGCAGTTCTTC,CATNSGLAGSNEQFF
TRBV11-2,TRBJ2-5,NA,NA,TGTGCCAGCAGCCCCTCGACCCTAGGGCAAGAGACCCAGTACTTC,CASSPSTLGQETQYF
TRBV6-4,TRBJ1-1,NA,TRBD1,TGTGCCAGCAGCCGGACAGGGAACACTGAAGCTTTCTTT,CASSRTGNTEAFF
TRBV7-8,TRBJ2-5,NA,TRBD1,TGTGCCAGCAGCCGGACTGGGACAGCCTCCCAAGAGACCCAGTACTTC,CASSRTGTASQETQYF
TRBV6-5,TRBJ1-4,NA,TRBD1,TGTGCCAGCAGCCGTAACAGGGGCCCTAATGAAAAACTGTTTTTT,CASSRNRGPNEKLFF
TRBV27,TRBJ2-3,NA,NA,TGTGCCAGCAGTCCCGAAAACCCCCGCGGGACTCCAAGCACAGATACGCAGTATTTT,CASSPENPRGTPSTDTQYF
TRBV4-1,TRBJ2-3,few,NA,TGCGCCAGCAGCAACCCTCCCGGACGGAGCACAGATACGCAGTATTTT,CASSNPPGRSTDTQYF
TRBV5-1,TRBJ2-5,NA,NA,TGCGCCAGCAGCTCCCAACCGGGGACCCTGGAGACCCAGTACTTC,CASSSQPGTLETQYF
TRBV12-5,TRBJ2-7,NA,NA,TGTGCTAGTAGGGCGGGCACCTACGAGCAGTACTTC,CASRAGTYEQYF
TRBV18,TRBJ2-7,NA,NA,TGTGCCAGCTCACGTCAGCGGGACACCTACGAGCAGTACTTC,CASSRQRDTYEQYF
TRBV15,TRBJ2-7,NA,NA,TGTGCCACCGGACAAGGGGCAGAACCCTACGAGCAGTACTTC,CATGQGAEPYEQYF
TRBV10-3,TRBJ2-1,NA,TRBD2,TGTGCCATCAGTGCGTCCCTGGGACTAGGTGCGAGTGAGCAGTTCTTC,CAISASLGLGASEQFF
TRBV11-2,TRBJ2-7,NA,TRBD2,TGTGCCAGCAGCCTCAGGGAGGGCGGCGAGCAGTACTTC,CASSLREGGEQYF
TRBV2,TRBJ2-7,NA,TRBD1,TGTGCCAGCAGCGTGACAGGGAATTACGAGCAGTACTTC,CASSVTGNYEQYF
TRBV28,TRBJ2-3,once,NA,TGTGCCAGCAGTTTTGCAGGTGTCTTGGGAACGCAGTATTTT,CASSFAGVLGTQYF